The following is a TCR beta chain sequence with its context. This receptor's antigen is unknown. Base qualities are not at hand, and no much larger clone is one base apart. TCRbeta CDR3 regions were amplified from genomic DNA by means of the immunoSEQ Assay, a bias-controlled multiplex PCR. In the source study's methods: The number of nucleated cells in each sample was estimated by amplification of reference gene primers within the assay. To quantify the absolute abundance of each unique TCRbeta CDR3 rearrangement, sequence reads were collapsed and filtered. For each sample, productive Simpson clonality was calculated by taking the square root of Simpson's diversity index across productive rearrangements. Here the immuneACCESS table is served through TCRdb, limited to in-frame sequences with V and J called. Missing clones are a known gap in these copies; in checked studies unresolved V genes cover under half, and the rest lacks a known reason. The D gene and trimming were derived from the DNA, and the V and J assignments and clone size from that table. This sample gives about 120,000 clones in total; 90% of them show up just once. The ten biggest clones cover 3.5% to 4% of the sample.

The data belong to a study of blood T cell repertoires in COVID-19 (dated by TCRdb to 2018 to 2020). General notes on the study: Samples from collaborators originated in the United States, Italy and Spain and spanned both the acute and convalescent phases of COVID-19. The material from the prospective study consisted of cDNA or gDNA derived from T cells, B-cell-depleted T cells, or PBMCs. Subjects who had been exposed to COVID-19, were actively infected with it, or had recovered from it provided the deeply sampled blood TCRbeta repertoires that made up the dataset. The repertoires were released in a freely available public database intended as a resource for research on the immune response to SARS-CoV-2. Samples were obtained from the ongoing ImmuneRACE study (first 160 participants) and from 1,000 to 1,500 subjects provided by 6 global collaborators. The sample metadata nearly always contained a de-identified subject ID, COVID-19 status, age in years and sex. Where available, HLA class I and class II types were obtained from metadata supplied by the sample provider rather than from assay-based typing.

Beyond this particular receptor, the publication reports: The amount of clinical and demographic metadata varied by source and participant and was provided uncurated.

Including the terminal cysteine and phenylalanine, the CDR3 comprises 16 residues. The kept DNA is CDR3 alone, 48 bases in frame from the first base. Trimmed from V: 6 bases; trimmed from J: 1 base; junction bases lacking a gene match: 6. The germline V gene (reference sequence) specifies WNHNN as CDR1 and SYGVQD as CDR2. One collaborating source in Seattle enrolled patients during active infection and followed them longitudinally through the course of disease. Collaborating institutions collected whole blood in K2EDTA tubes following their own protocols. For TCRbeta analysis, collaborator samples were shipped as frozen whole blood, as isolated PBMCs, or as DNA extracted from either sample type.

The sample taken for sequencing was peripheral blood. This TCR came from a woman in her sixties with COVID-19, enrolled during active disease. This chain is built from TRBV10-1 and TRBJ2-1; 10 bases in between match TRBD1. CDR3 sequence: CASSRRDRGSYNEQFF. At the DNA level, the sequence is TGCGCCAGCAGCCGACGGGACAGGGGATCCTACAATGAGCAGTTCTTC.